Below are 28 T cell receptor beta chains sequenced from a single sample in a study of beta chain features in type 1 diabetes. Expressed TCRB transcripts were sequenced because the isolated RNA had all been reverse transcribed beforehand. Generated by immunoSEQ multiplex PCR, the TCRdb table keeps only in-frame clones and is missing some. The data show roughly 400,000 clones, over 12% seen once. Sequencing was performed on naive CD4+ T cells from blood. The receptors here all came from a woman aged 18-35 years in good health.

The chain uses TRBV29-1 and TRBJ2-1; 9 bases map to TRBD2. The germline CDR1 and CDR2 sequences are SQVTM and ANQGSEA. The CDR3 contains 12 residues. The V segment lost 8 bases and the J segment 8 bases; nucleotides outside the gene matches: 7. CDR3 amino acids: CSSSSGNDEQFF. CDR3 bases: TGCAGCTCATCTAGCGGGAACGATGAGCAGTTCTTC.

The chain combines TRBV6-5 with TRBJ1-5; 8 nucleotides line up with TRBD1. Germline CDR1 reads MNHEY; CDR2 reads SVGAGI. The ends lost 4 bases at V and 5 bases at J; junction bases unmatched: 7. The CDR3 totals 15 residues. CDR3 nucleotides: TGTGCCAGCAGTTTCCCGCAGGGGGCCGATCAGCCCCAGCATTTT. It encodes CASSFPQGADQPQHF.

The chain joins TRBV7-2 to TRBJ2-7, with a possible D match to TRBD2 (7 bases). The CDR3 is made up of 16 amino acids. V gave up 6 bases and J gave up 6 bases, with 24 bases separating them. The germline gives CDR1 SGHTA, CDR2 FQGNSA. As DNA, the CDR3 is TGTGCCAGCAGACGTAACCGGACTAGGGGGAAGGGCGAGCAGTACTTC. The encoded protein is CASRRNRTRGKGEQYF. Complete variable domain (other parts from reference TRBV7-2 and TRBJ2-7): GAGVSQSPSNKVTEKGKDVELRCDPISGHTALYWYRQSLGQGLEFLIYFQGNSAPDKSGLPSDRFSAERTGGSVSTLTIQRTQQEDSAVYLCASRRNRTRGKGEQYFGPGTRLTVT.

This chain connects TRBV28 to TRBJ1-2; D is perhaps TRBD1 (5 bases). Trimming removed 5 bases at V and 2 bases at J, with 12 bases between. Germline values: CDR1 MDHEN, CDR2 SYDVKM. There are 14 residues in the CDR3. CDR3: CASSPNAGNYGYTF. CDR3 DNA: TGTGCCAGCAGTCCCAACGCAGGGAACTATGGCTACACCTTC.

The chain carries TRBV7-2 and TRBJ2-7; 8 bases map to TRBD1. The germline CDR1 and CDR2 sequences are SGHTA and FQGNSA. There are 14 residues in the CDR3. V shed 5 bases and J 1 base; nucleotides not matched to a gene: 4. As DNA, the CDR3 is TGTGCCAGCAGCCCCAACAGGGGGTCCTACGAGCAGTACTTC. Its translation: CASSPNRGSYEQYF.

V usage is TRBV19 and J usage is TRBJ2-7; possibly TRBD2 for D (5 bases). Germline assignment: CDR1 LNHDA and CDR2 SQIVND (reference sequence). The CDR3 sequence is 14 residues long. The V and J ends lost 6 bases and 6 bases respectively, with 18 bases between them. CDR3 in DNA: TGTGCCAGTAGCAAAAGGACTGGCGGTATCGAGCAGTACTTC. Amino acid sequence: CASSKRTGGIEQYF.

The genes are TRBV2 and TRBJ2-7; D possibly corresponds to TRBD1 (6 bases). V lost 0 bases to trimming and J lost 4 bases, with 10 bases between them. Germline V gene data show CDR1 as SNHLY and CDR2 as FYNNEI. CDR3 length equals 14 residues. The CDR3 sequence is CASSEALRGYEQYF. CDR3 DNA: TGTGCCAGCAGTGAAGCGCTCAGGGGATACGAGCAGTACTTC.

This clone was seen only a few times. The J gene is TRBJ1-5, the V gene TRBV15, with D unclear. The CDR3 has 17 residues. Looked up from germline, CDR1 is LNHNV and CDR2 is YYDKDF (reference sequence). Trimming left V 0 bases short and J 5 bases short, with 17 bases between. The CDR3 region is CATSRDRDPSGDQPQHF. Here the CDR3 DNA reads TGTGCCACCAGCAGAGATAGAGACCCAAGCGGCGATCAGCCCCAGCATTTT.

This clone was seen a handful of times. The V and J genes are TRBV6-5 and TRBJ2-3; D gene unclear. Between the trimmed V and J ends, which lost 0 bases and 3 bases, there was a span of 7 bases. The CDR3 totals 14 residues. Germline-derived CDR1 and CDR2 are MNHEY and SVGAGI. CDR3 protein: CASSYSVRTDTQYF. CDR3 nucleotide sequence: TGTGCCAGCAGTTACTCGGTCAGAACAGATACGCAGTATTTT.

This clone was detected a few times. This chain uses TRBV11-2 with TRBJ1-1; a possible D gene is TRBD1 (5 bases). The CDR3 length is 14 residues. V shed 2 bases and J shed 2 bases, with 9 bases lying between them. CDR1 is SGHAT and CDR2 is FQNNGV in the germline V gene. The CDR3 loop reads CASSLPGTNTEAFF. In nucleotides, the CDR3 is TGTGCCAGCAGCTTACCAGGGACTAACACTGAAGCTTTCTTT.

This clone was detected a few times. This chain connects TRBV14 to TRBJ2-7; 10 nucleotides match TRBD1. V was pared by 2 bases and J by 6 bases, with 7 bases of the junction left unmatched. The CDR3 covers 15 residues. Germline loops: CDR1 SGHDN, CDR2 FVKESK. The CDR3 nucleotides read TGTGCCAGCAGCCAACGGACAGGGGGAATCTTCGAGCAGTACTTC. As protein: CASSQRTGGIFEQYF.

This clone appeared a few times. This chain joins TRBV4-2 and TRBJ1-2; 7 nucleotides agree with TRBD1. This CDR3 region has 15 residues. V lost 8 bases, J lost 7 bases, and 16 bases stayed unmatched. Germline CDR1 and CDR2: LGHNA and YNFKEQ. The CDR3 loop reads CASPILSTGSGGYTF. The CDR3 DNA sequence: TGTGCCAGCCCCATTCTATCGACAGGGTCCGGTGGCTACACCTTC.

The V gene is TRBV20-1, the J gene TRBJ1-2; D uncertain. This CDR3 is 10 amino acids long. Germline CDR1 DFQATT, CDR2 SNEGSKA (reference sequence). V was clipped by 5 bases and J by 8 bases, with 9 bases between them. The CDR3 is CSAGRTGYTF. The CDR3 nucleotides are TGCAGTGCTGGGCGAACGGGCTACACCTTC.

This clone showed up just a few times. The chain couples TRBV7-9 to TRBJ2-3, with 9 bases identical to TRBD2. The ends lost 4 bases at V and 3 bases at J; junction bases unmatched: 11. Germline lookup yields CDR1 SEHNR and CDR2 FQNEAQ (reference sequence). The CDR3 has 17 amino acids. CDR3 in amino acids: CASSSLSWTSATDTQYF. The CDR3 DNA is TGTGCCAGCAGCTCGCTCTCTTGGACTAGCGCAACAGATACGCAGTATTTT.

This clone was detected only a few times. At the DNA level, this CDR3 is encoded by other sequences in the same sample as well. The chain uses TRBV29-1 and TRBJ1-2; TRBD1 matches at 7 bases. Germline V gene sequence: CDR1 SQVTM, CDR2 ANQGSEA. CDR3 length equals 13 residues. Trimming took 7 bases from V and 7 from J; bases not matched to a gene: 12. The CDR3 spells CSAQGQGGFGYTF. The CDR3 nucleotides are TGCAGCGCACAGGGGCAGGGGGGATTTGGCTACACCTTC. The full variable domain, in which reference TRBV29-1 and TRBJ1-2 provide the parts outside the CDR3, is SAVISQKPSRDICQRGTSLTIQCQVDSQVTMMFWYRQQPGQSLTLIATANQGSEATYESGFVIDKFPISRPNLTFSTLTVSNMSPEDSSIYLCSAQGQGGFGYTFGSGTRLTVV.

CDR3 in amino acids: CASSTGEWETQYF. The CDR3 DNA follows: TGTGCCAGCAGCACGGGAGAGTGGGAGACCCAGTACTTC. The rearrangement joins TRBV9 to TRBJ2-5; D perhaps matches TRBD2 (6 bases). The CDR3 length is 13 residues. Deletions cut 4 bases from V and 5 bases from J, with 12 bases between. Germline V gene lookup returns CDR1 SGDLS and CDR2 YYNGEE.

This clone was observed a handful of times. J is TRBJ2-1 and V is TRBV7-9, with 12 bases lining up with TRBD2. There are 14 residues in the CDR3. V gave up 1 base and J gave up 9 bases; unmatched junction bases: 1. CDR1 is SEHNR and CDR2 is FQNEAQ in the germline V gene (reference sequence). The CDR3: CASSLVLAGGEQFF. DNA of the CDR3: TGTGCCAGCAGCTTAGTACTAGCGGGAGGTGAGCAGTTCTTC.

The chain is built from TRBV29-1 and TRBJ2-7, with 7 nucleotides matching TRBD2. Germline CDR1 reads SQVTM; CDR2 reads ANQGSEA. This CDR3 has 14 amino acids. This CDR3 reads CSVPGWEGSYEQYF. The CDR3 bases are TGCAGTGTCCCGGGGTGGGAGGGCTCCTACGAGCAGTACTTC.

V gene TRBV7-3 combines with J gene TRBJ1-1; possible D gene TRBD1, 5 bases. Trimming took 1 base from V and 1 from J, leaving 7 bases between them. The length of the CDR3 is 14 residues. Germline CDR1 SGHTA, CDR2 FQGTGA. The CDR3 protein is CASSLNDRNTEAFF. The CDR3 coding sequence is TGTGCCAGCAGCTTAAACGACAGGAACACTGAAGCTTTCTTT.

This clone showed up just a few times. As DNA, the CDR3 is TGTGCCACCAGCAGAGTTTGGGGGGCCTACAATGAGCAGTTCTTC. Protein: CATSRVWGAYNEQFF. The J gene is TRBJ2-1, the V gene TRBV15; TRBD2 is a possible D gene (6 bases). V was clipped by 1 base and J by 2 bases, with 9 bases between them. CDR1 and CDR2 from the germline V gene are LNHNV and YYDKDF (reference sequence). This CDR3 spans 15 amino acids.

This chain joins TRBV28 and TRBJ2-6; TRBD1 matches at 7 bases. The CDR3 is 18 amino acids. CDR1 MDHEN and CDR2 SYDVKM come from the germline V gene. After removal of 6 bases from V and 1 base from J, the junction contained 12 bases not matched to a gene. In DNA, the CDR3 is TGTGCCAGCAGCTTGGCAGGGGGTATGATGTCTGGGGCCAACGTCCTGACTTTC. Translated: CASSLAGGMMSGANVLTF.

The chain is built from TRBV5-1 and TRBJ2-7; TRBD1 matches at 8 bases. CDR1 is SGHRS and CDR2 is YFSETQ in the germline V gene. The CDR3 contains 13 residues. Losses at the gene ends were 0 bases for V and 10 bases for J; bases not matched to a gene: 6. CDR3 DNA sequence: TGCGCCAGCAGCTTGGGACAGGGGATCGAACAGTACTTC. It codes for CASSLGQGIEQYF.

This clone turned up a few times. This chain joins TRBV5-6 and TRBJ1-4; TRBD1 agrees at 7 bases. V was pared by 3 bases and J by 2 bases, with 10 bases of the junction left unmatched. The germline CDR1 and CDR2 sequences are SGHDT and YYEEEE. The CDR3 totals 17 residues. CDR3 in amino acids: CASSSTHYRGTNEKLFF. In DNA, the CDR3 is TGTGCCAGCAGCTCGACCCACTACAGGGGTACTAATGAAAAACTGTTTTTT.

CDR3: CSVRQGNPLYEQYF. Written as DNA, the CDR3 is TGCAGCGTTCGACAGGGAAACCCTCTCTACGAGCAGTACTTC. The V call is TRBV29-1, the J call TRBJ2-7, with TRBD1 matching over 7 bases. Germline V gene data show CDR1 as SQVTM and CDR2 as ANQGSEA. The ends lost 5 bases at V and 3 bases at J; junction bases unmatched: 10. The CDR3 spans 14 residues.

This clone was seen a handful of times. V usage is TRBV25-1 and J usage is TRBJ2-2, with 13 bases identical to TRBD2. The ends lost 10 bases at V and 5 bases at J; junction bases unmatched: 4. Germline CDR1 reads MGHDK; CDR2 reads SYGVNS. The CDR3 spans 14 residues. The CDR3 coding sequence is TGTGCCACCCGACTAGCGGGAGGAACCGGGGAGCTGTTTTTT. Translating it yields CATRLAGGTGELFF.

This clone was found once. The chain employs TRBV30 and TRBJ2-5, with 12 bases matching TRBD2. The DNA end favors TRBJ2-7, so the J call may be wrong. The CDR3 covers 15 residues. The germline V gene has CDR1 GTSNPN and CDR2 SVGIG (reference sequence). CDR3 sequence: CAWSRASGRAYEQYF. CDR3 DNA: TGTGCCTGGAGTCGGGCTAGCGGGAGGGCCTACGAGCAGTACTTC.

This clone was picked up a small number of times. This chain joins TRBV7-9 and TRBJ2-3; D unclear. The CDR3 covers 13 residues. Per germline, CDR1 SEHNR and CDR2 FQNEAQ (reference sequence). V was pared by 5 bases and J by 6 bases, with 12 bases between. CDR3 in amino acids: CASSMPPIDTQYF. DNA of the CDR3: TGTGCCAGCAGCATGCCGCCTATCGATACGCAGTATTTT.

This clone was counted only a few times. The rearrangement uses TRBV6-6 and TRBJ1-2; TRBD1 might be the D (6 bases). V was trimmed by 6 bases and J by 6 bases, leaving 14 bases between them. Germline V gene data show CDR1 as MNHNY and CDR2 as SVGAGI (reference sequence). The CDR3 extends over 13 amino acids. In nucleotides, the CDR3 is TGTGCCAGCAGCTATACAGGGAAGGATGGCTACACCTTC. Translating it yields CASSYTGKDGYTF.